This entry describes one TCR beta chain. The record originates from a study of blood T cell repertoires in COVID-19. Sequencing was performed with immunoSEQ multiplex PCR; in TCRdb, only in-frame clones are kept and a portion is missing. There are roughly 200,000 clones in the sample; around 88% occur only once, and around 1.5% lies in the top ten. This CDR3 region has 14 residues. Germline V CDR1 and CDR2: LGHDT, YNNKEL (reference sequence). V gave up 8 bases and J gave up 5 bases, with 19 bases separating them. The sample was peripheral blood. The sequence was collected from a man aged 18 to 29 with active or convalescent COVID-19. The V call is TRBV3-1 (or the pseudogene TRBV3-2), the J call TRBJ2-7; a possible D gene is TRBD1 (6 bases). CDR3 bases: TGTGCCAGCGGCAAAACAGGGTTTATCGACGAGCAGTACTTC. This sequence encodes CASGKTGFIDEQYF.